One and the same sample provided the 6 T cell receptor beta chains below, sequenced in a study of Ad26.COV2.S vaccination and SARS-CoV-2 variants. The treatment denotes: around 19 received Ad26.COV2.S at low or high dose, single or two shots; 5 received placebo; per-sample allocation not given. Material that was analyzed had been drawn on day 63 after the first vaccine or placebo injection. The data were produced by immunoSEQ multiplex PCR, yet TCRdb's version contains in-frame clones alone and is incomplete. The data show roughly 420,000 clones, with roughly 90% seen just once and about 3.6% held by the top ten. The sample in question was peripheral blood, obtained in a trial of Ad26.COV2.S vaccine versus placebo. The receptors were gathered from a person aged 18-65 years who received the Ad26.COV2.S COVID-19 vaccine or a placebo.

The V and J genes are TRBV28 and TRBJ2-7; perhaps D is TRBD1 or TRBD2 (5 bases each). V gave up 6 bases and J gave up 0 bases, with 18 bases separating them. Germline-derived CDR1 and CDR2 are MDHEN and SYDVKM. The CDR3 totals 16 residues. CDR3 coding DNA: TGTGCCAGCAGCCCCCTCGGGGCAGCCCTCTCCTACGAGCAGTACTTC. It yields the protein CASSPLGAALSYEQYF.

This clone was detected only a few times. The rearrangement joins TRBV19 to TRBJ1-3; 8 bases map to TRBD1. V was pared by 7 bases and J by 7 bases, with 24 bases of the junction left unmatched. Germline CDR1 LNHDA, CDR2 SQIVND (reference sequence). This CDR3 is built from 19 residues. The CDR3: CASTGIGTGSFPEENTIYF. The CDR3 nucleotides read TGTGCCAGTACCGGAATAGGGACAGGATCATTCCCGGAGGAGAACACCATATATTTT.

This sequence joins TRBV9 and TRBJ2-1; TRBD1 matches at 9 bases. The CDR3 runs 14 residues. Germline V CDR1 and CDR2: SGDLS, YYNGEE. The ends lost 0 bases at V and 7 bases at J; junction bases unmatched: 2. CDR3 coding DNA: TGTGCCAGCAGCGTAGTACAGGGGGCGAATGAGCAGTTCTTC. This codes for CASSVVQGANEQFF.

This sequence joins TRBV14 and TRBJ1-6; D is perhaps TRBD1 (5 bases). V dropped 4 bases and J dropped 5 bases, with 9 bases sitting between them. The CDR3 has 14 amino acids. The germline CDR1 and CDR2 sequences are SGHDN and FVKESK. CDR3 region: CASSPGTDNSPLHF. The CDR3 nucleotides read TGTGCCAGCAGCCCCGGGACGGATAATTCACCCCTCCACTTT.

The chain is built from TRBV28 and TRBJ2-7, with D possibly being TRBD1 or TRBD2 (6 bases each). The CDR3 loop spans 14 amino acids. The V end was cut by 5 bases, the J end by 3 bases, with 14 bases between. The germline CDR1 and CDR2 sequences are MDHEN and SYDVKM. The CDR3 sequence is CASSTYGGGYEQYF. The CDR3 DNA follows: TGTGCCAGCAGTACCTACGGAGGGGGCTACGAGCAGTACTTC.

V gene TRBV23-1 combines with J gene TRBJ2-7, with 7 bases lining up with TRBD1. TRBV23-1 is marked as an open reading frame, function uncertain. V shed 4 bases, J shed 1 base, and the junction held 7 bases outside the gene matches. The CDR3 consists of 15 residues. The CDR3 is CASSRPGTESYEQYF. The CDR3 DNA reads TGCGCCAGCAGTCGTCCCGGGACAGAATCCTACGAGCAGTACTTC.